This T cell receptor beta chain was profiled in a study of persistence of HIV-infected CD4 T cells. Details on this clone: Antigen: not known.

Sequencing used immunoSEQ version 4 in survey mode. The method was immunoSEQ multiplex PCR; TCRdb's version includes in-frame clones alone and lacks a portion of them. The table includes fewer than 30,000 clones, roughly 78% detected once. The stimulus was lysate of CMV-infected fibroblasts, around 9.3 ug/mL. Memory cells lacking CD40L and CD69 with high CD45RO were sorted. Donors had CD4+ T cell counts above 400 cells/uL and were CMV-seropositive. For around 17 hours, CD8-depleted PBMCs received anti-CD28/CD49d costimulation, a CD40-blocking antibody and enfuvirtide. Study-wide results and caveats: Bulk TCR data could not be restricted to HIV-1-infected CMV-responding cells. Antigen-responding cells were enriched for degenerate expanded CDR3beta sequences.

This TCR was sampled from an adult man with HIV who was CMV-seropositive. The sequences come from CD4+ T cells sorted from PBMCs after roughly 20-hour stimulation, collected from a patient who received antiretroviral therapy.

The CDR3 DNA reads as TGTGCCAGCAGCCAAGAAACCCTCCCTAGCTCTGGAAACACCATATATTTT. This translates into CASSQETLPSSGNTIYF. The V and J genes are TRBV4-2 and TRBJ1-3; no reliable D call. The CDR3 is 17 residues long. Trimming took off 0 bases at V and 0 bases at J, with 12 bases between the two ends. Germline CDR1 LGHNA, CDR2 YNFKEQ.